A selection of T cell receptor beta chains follows, all from one sample in a study of control samples from healthy donors and cancer patients. Clones were sequenced by immunoSEQ multiplex PCR, and TCRdb holds only the in-frame ones, with some missing. The sample holds tens of thousands of clones; around 90% are singletons and the top ten take 1.5% to 2%. The sequenced sample was PBMCs. The receptor source for this set is a man in his forties with colorectal cancer. CDR3s include the opening cysteine and the closing phenylalanine or tryptophan.

v_call | cdr3_aa
TRBV6-5 | CASTTPSGANVLTF
TRBV28 | CASGTGTGKEPQHF
TRBV7-9 | CASSWTGVDTEAFF
TRBV5-6 | CASSLAGVTEAFF
TRBV13 | CASSLNPNPLYEQYF
TRBV11-2 | CASSLDGQGPPTDTQYF
TRBV2 | CASSLTYEQYF
TRBV29-1 | CSVISNTEAFF
TRBV4-3 | CASSQDLSGTGYLNTEAFF
TRBV18 | CASSPPGAFSYEQYF